The 21 T cell receptor beta chains given below trace back to one sample, sequenced in a study of ipilimumab plus nivolumab after autologous stem cell transplantation. Assay: immunoSEQ multiplex PCR; the TCRdb copy retains only in-frame clones and omits some. The sample holds about 9,500 clones, roughly 73% seen once. The source was PBMCs, collected in a trial of ipilimumab plus nivolumab as post-transplant consolidation. The receptors were sampled from a female donor with multiple myeloma.

This clone was observed once. The genes are TRBV20-1 and TRBJ2-5; D call uncertain. Trimming shortened V by 0 bases and J by 8 bases, and 7 bases separated the two germline ends. The CDR3 contains 11 residues. From germline, CDR1 is DFQATT and CDR2 SNEGSKA (reference sequence). The CDR3 loop reads CSARDPGTQYF. CDR3 DNA sequence: TGCAGTGCTAGAGATCCAGGAACCCAGTACTTC.

The genes are TRBV11-2 and TRBJ2-7; possible D gene TRBD2, 5 bases. This CDR3 has 14 amino acids. V shed 0 bases and J shed 0 bases, with 6 bases lying between them. Per germline, CDR1 SGHAT and CDR2 FQNNGV. CDR3 in amino acids: CASSLERASYEQYF. CDR3 DNA sequence: TGTGCCAGCAGCTTAGAGCGGGCCTCCTACGAGCAGTACTTC.

J is TRBJ1-4 and V is TRBV2, with 7 bases aligning to TRBD1. Germline V CDR1 and CDR2: SNHLY, FYNNEI. This CDR3 comprises 15 residues. V lost 1 base and J lost 5; bases outside the gene matches: 4. The CDR3 loop is CASSEGPGGNEKLFF. CDR3 nucleotide sequence: TGTGCCAGCAGTGAAGGCCCAGGGGGGAATGAAAAACTGTTTTTT. The full variable domain, completed using reference TRBV2 and TRBJ1-4, is EPEVTQTPSHQVTQMGQEVILRCVPISNHLYFYWYRQILGQKVEFLVSFYNNEISEKSEIFDDQFSVERPDGSNFTLKIRSTKLEDSAMYFCASSEGPGGNEKLFFGSGTQLSVL.

The CDR3 here is CASSFGSGYEDTQYF. As DNA, the CDR3 is TGTGCCAGCAGCTTCGGGAGTGGATATGAAGATACGCAGTATTTT. The V and J genes are TRBV28 and TRBJ2-3, with D maybe TRBD2 (6 bases). The germline gives CDR1 MDHEN, CDR2 SYDVKM. V was clipped by 6 bases and J by 5 bases, with 18 bases between them. The CDR3 sequence is 15 residues long.

The chain employs TRBV5-1 and TRBJ2-7; 8 bases match TRBD2. This CDR3 contains 15 residues. CDR1 and CDR2 from the germline V gene are SGHRS and YFSETQ. V trimming: 3 bases; J trimming: 2 bases; junction bases outside the gene matches: 7. CDR3 residues: CASSWAGGGAYEQYF. The CDR3 DNA is TGCGCCAGCAGCTGGGCGGGGGGAGGGGCCTACGAGCAGTACTTC.

The J gene is TRBJ2-3, the V gene TRBV10-3, with TRBD1 matching 7 bases. The CDR3 length is 14 residues. The V segment lost 4 bases and the J segment 1 base; nucleotides outside the gene matches: 2. Germline CDR1 and CDR2: ENHRY and SYGVKD. The CDR3 DNA is TGTGCCATCAGTGGACAGGGTGGCACAGATACGCAGTATTTT. It specifies CAISGQGGTDTQYF.

This clone was recorded a few times. One end of the junction is discordant with germline, which a read error may explain. This chain links TRBV10-3 with TRBJ1-2; D unclear. The germline V gene encodes CDR1 ENHRY and CDR2 SYGVKD. This CDR3 has 10 amino acids. CDR3 amino acids: CAIREYGYTF. For the CDR3, the DNA is TGTGCCATCAGGGAGTACGGCTACACCTTC.

The V and J genes are TRBV10-1 and TRBJ2-7; 10 bases are shared with TRBD2. The germline CDR1 and CDR2 sequences are WNHNN and SYGVQD (reference sequence). The CDR3 has 17 amino acids. The V gene end was trimmed by 4 bases and the J gene end by 2 bases; junction bases not matched to a gene: 11. The CDR3 protein is CASSGKLAGTSPYEQYF. CDR3 coding DNA: TGCGCCAGCAGTGGGAAACTAGCGGGAACTTCCCCCTACGAGCAGTACTTC.

The chain has TRBV5-3 and TRBJ2-3, with 9 positions matching TRBD2. TRBV5-3 is an ORF; its function is uncertain. CDR3 length: 15 amino acids. Trimming at V came to 8 bases and at J to 4 bases, leaving 11 bases not matched to a gene. The CDR3 bases are TGTGCCAGCAGCCCGCAGGGACTAGCTCCAGATACGCAGTATTTT. Protein: CASSPQGLAPDTQYF.

V usage is TRBV6-1 and J usage is TRBJ1-1; D possibly corresponds to TRBD1 (5 bases). The CDR3 is 13 amino acids. The germline V gene has CDR1 MNHNS and CDR2 SASEGT. V lost 6 bases to trimming and J lost 8 bases, with 16 bases between them. The CDR3 loop reads CASSLRGAGEAFF. CDR3 coding DNA: TGTGCCAGCAGCCTCCGAGGGGCAGGGGAAGCTTTCTTT.

This clone showed up just a few times. The same CDR3 also results from other DNA sequences found in this sample. The V gene is TRBV27, the J gene TRBJ2-2; D is undetermined. CDR1 MNHEY and CDR2 SMNVEV come from the germline V gene (reference sequence). This CDR3 has 12 amino acids. The V and J ends lost 5 bases and 7 bases respectively, with 8 bases between them. CDR3 bases: TGTGCCAGCAGTATCCCGAGCGGGGAGCTGTTTTTT. Translating gives CASSIPSGELFF.

V and J are TRBV18 and TRBJ1-1; D remains ambiguous. V shed 3 bases and J shed 1 base, with 6 bases lying between them. The CDR3 sequence is 13 residues long. Germline V lookup: CDR1 KGHSH, CDR2 LQKENI. CDR3 nucleotides: TGTGCCAGCTCACCCGGCACGAACACTGAAGCTTTCTTT. Its protein is CASSPGTNTEAFF.

This clone is deemed large (0.1 to 1%). CDR3 residues: CASSQTSGSFPYEQYF. The DNA of the CDR3 is TGTGCCAGCAGCCAGACTAGCGGGAGTTTTCCCTACGAGCAGTACTTC. The chain employs TRBV7-2 and TRBJ2-7; 12 bases align to TRBD2. This CDR3 contains 16 residues. Per germline, CDR1 SGHTA and CDR2 FQGNSA. V trimming: 5 bases; J trimming: 2 bases; junction bases outside the gene matches: 7.

A single count supports this clone. V usage is TRBV7-9 and J usage is TRBJ2-3; TRBD1 might be the D (6 bases). Trimming took 8 bases from V and 7 from J, leaving 19 bases between them. The CDR3 is made up of 14 amino acids. Looked up from germline, CDR1 is SEHNR and CDR2 is FQNEAQ (reference sequence). CDR3 nucleotides: TGTGCCAGCGCCCGGGACATCGGTCCACATACGCAGTATTTT. Its translation: CASARDIGPHTQYF.

This clone was detected a few times. The genes are TRBV27 and TRBJ2-7, with 7 nucleotides matching TRBD2. V gave up 3 bases and J gave up 10 bases; unmatched junction bases: 6. The CDR3 has 12 amino acids. CDR1 and CDR2 from the germline V gene are MNHEY and SMNVEV (reference sequence). The CDR3 protein is CASSFPGGSQYF. The CDR3 DNA is TGTGCCAGCAGTTTCCCGGGCGGGAGCCAGTACTTC.

V and J are TRBV27 and TRBJ2-1; D unclear. The V gene's germline CDR1 is MNHEY and CDR2 SMNVEV (reference sequence). The CDR3 contains 13 residues. V dropped 3 bases and J dropped 7 bases, with 10 bases sitting between them. The chain's CDR3 is CASSFPPGNEQFF. CDR3 nucleotides: TGTGCCAGCAGTTTCCCTCCGGGTAATGAGCAGTTCTTC.

The chain links TRBV18 to TRBJ2-1; 7 positions agree with TRBD2. The CDR3 is 15 residues long. Trimming cost V 3 bases and J 0 bases; bases outside gene matches: 2. In germline, CDR1 is KGHSH, CDR2 LQKENI. CDR3 residues: CASSPGLDSYNEQFF. The CDR3 region has the DNA TGTGCCAGCTCACCTGGACTAGACTCCTACAATGAGCAGTTCTTC.

CDR3 loop: CASSGRNTQYF. CDR3 DNA sequence: TGTGCCAGCAGTGGACGGAATACGCAGTATTTT. The chain employs TRBV6-6 and TRBJ2-3; D remains unclear. Looked up from germline, CDR1 is MNHNY and CDR2 is SVGAGI (reference sequence). Between the trimmed V and J ends, which lost 5 bases and 7 bases, there was a span of 7 bases. The CDR3 covers 11 residues.

This sequence joins TRBV7-3 and TRBJ2-1; the D gene is possibly TRBD2 (5 bases). Per germline, CDR1 SGHTA and CDR2 FQGTGA. Trimming pared 4 bases from V and 7 bases from J, leaving 17 bases between. The CDR3 contains 15 residues. This CDR3 reads CASSSAEARRNEQFF. CDR3 nucleotide sequence: TGTGCCAGCAGCTCCGCGGAGGCTAGGAGAAATGAGCAGTTCTTC.

This clone was detected a few times. The J gene is TRBJ2-2, the V gene TRBV7-8; a possible D gene is TRBD2 (5 bases). Trimming pared 1 base from V and 0 bases from J, leaving 9 bases between. Germline V gene lookup returns CDR1 SGHVS and CDR2 FQNEAQ. This CDR3 has 16 residues. CDR3 residues: CASSLDAGANTGELFF. The CDR3 nucleotides read TGTGCCAGCAGCTTAGACGCGGGCGCGAACACCGGGGAGCTGTTTTTT.

The genes are TRBV27 and TRBJ2-7; 7 positions match TRBD1. CDR1 and CDR2 (germline): MNHEY, SMNVEV (reference sequence). Unmatched junction bases numbered 14, after V lost 0 bases and J lost 0 bases. The CDR3 runs to 19 residues. The CDR3 nucleotides read TGTGCCAGCAGTTTATCCGTGTGGGGAAGGGACAGCCGCTCCTACGAGCAGTACTTC. This gives the protein CASSLSVWGRDSRSYEQYF.